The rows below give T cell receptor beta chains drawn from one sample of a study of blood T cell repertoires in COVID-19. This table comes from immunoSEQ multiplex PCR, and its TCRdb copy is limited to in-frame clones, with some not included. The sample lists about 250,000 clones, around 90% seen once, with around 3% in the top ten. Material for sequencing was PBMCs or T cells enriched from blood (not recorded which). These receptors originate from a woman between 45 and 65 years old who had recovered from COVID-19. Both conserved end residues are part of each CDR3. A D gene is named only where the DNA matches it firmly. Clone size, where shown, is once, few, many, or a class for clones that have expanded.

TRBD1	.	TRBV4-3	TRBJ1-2	CASSQHPGGQGGGYTF	TGCGCCAGCAGCCAGCACCCGGGCGGACAGGGTGGTGGCTACACCTTC
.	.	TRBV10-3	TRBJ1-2	CAISGGEDYGYTF	TGTGCCATCAGTGGCGGGGAAGACTATGGCTACACCTTC
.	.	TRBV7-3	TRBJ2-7	CASSLFRQGLTYEQYF	TGTGCCAGCAGCTTATTTCGACAGGGACTGACCTACGAGCAGTACTTC
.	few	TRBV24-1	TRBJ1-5	CATSDFAASGQHF	TGTGCCACCAGTGATTTCGCCGCAAGCGGCCAGCATTTT
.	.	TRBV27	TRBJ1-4	CASSFSSLRAEEKLFF	TGTGCCAGCAGTTTCTCCTCTCTCAGGGCGGAGGAAAAACTGTTTTTT
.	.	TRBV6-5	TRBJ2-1	CASRQLGPYYNEQFF	TGTGCCAGCAGACAACTAGGGCCCTACTACAATGAGCAGTTCTTC
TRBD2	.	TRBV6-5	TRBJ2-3	CASQREGTDTQYF	TGTGCCAGTCAGCGGGAGGGCACAGATACGCAGTATTTT
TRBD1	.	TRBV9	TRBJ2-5	CASNGQGAGWTQYF	TGTGCCAGCAACGGACAGGGAGCAGGGTGGACCCAGTACTTC
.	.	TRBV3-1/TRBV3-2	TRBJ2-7	CASSQDLDYTYEQYF	TGTGCCAGCAGCCAAGATTTGGACTACACCTACGAGCAGTACTTC
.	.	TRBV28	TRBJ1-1	CASSQKRGARTEAFF	TGTGCCAGCAGCCAAAAGCGGGGGGCGCGTACTGAAGCTTTCTTT
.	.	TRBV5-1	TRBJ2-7	CASSLVAGSYEQYF	TGCGCCAGCAGCTTGGTAGCAGGGTCCTACGAGCAGTACTTC
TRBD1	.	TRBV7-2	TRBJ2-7	CASRHQNFDRASNEQYF	TGTGCCAGCAGGCACCAAAATTTCGACAGGGCGTCAAACGAGCAGTACTTC
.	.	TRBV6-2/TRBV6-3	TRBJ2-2	CASSYSATINTGELFF	TGTGCCAGCAGTTACTCCGCGACTATCAACACCGGGGAGCTGTTTTTT
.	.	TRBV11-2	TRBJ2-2	CASSLNTVGTGELFF	TGTGCCAGCAGCTTAAATACAGTGGGCACCGGGGAGCTGTTTTTT
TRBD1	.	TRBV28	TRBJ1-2	CASSGTGLYGYTF	TGTGCCAGCAGCGGGACAGGGCTCTATGGCTACACCTTC
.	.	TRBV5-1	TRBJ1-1	CASSPVQPNTEAFF	TGCGCCAGCAGTCCGGTACAGCCAAACACTGAAGCTTTCTTT
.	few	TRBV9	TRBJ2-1	CASSAGGFGEQFF	TGTGCCAGCAGCGCCGGAGGGTTTGGTGAGCAGTTCTTC
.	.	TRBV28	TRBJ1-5	CASSFSSIAQPQHF	TGTGCCAGCAGTTTTTCGAGTATTGCTCAGCCCCAGCATTTT
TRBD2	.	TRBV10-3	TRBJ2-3	CAISEKTSGSADTQYF	TGTGCCATCAGTGAAAAGACTAGCGGGAGCGCAGATACGCAGTATTTT
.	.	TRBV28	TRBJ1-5	CASSLGGRNQPQHF	TGTGCCAGCAGTTTAGGGGGCCGAAATCAGCCCCAGCATTTT
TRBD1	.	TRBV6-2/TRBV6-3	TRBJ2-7	CASSSRGQAPYEQYF	TGTGCCAGCAGTTCCAGGGGACAGGCTCCCTACGAGCAGTACTTC
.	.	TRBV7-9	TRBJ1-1	CASSSPGHPNTEAFF	TGTGCCAGCAGCTCACCGGGACATCCGAACACTGAAGCTTTCTTT
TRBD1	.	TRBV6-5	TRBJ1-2	CASSLTGDYGYTF	TGTGCCAGCAGTTTAACAGGGGACTATGGCTACACCTTC
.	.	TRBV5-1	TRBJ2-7	CASSFVVGHEQYF	TGCGCCAGCAGTTTTGTGGTTGGCCACGAGCAGTACTTC
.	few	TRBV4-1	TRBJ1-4	CASSGQAREKLFF	TGCGCCAGCAGTGGTCAGGCCCGCGAAAAACTGTTTTTT
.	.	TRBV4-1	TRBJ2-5	CASSQGQTIEETQYF	TGCGCCAGCAGCCAGGGACAAACCATCGAAGAGACCCAGTACTTC
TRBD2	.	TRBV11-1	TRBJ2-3	CASSLMASGTADTQYF	TGTGCCAGCAGCTTAATGGCTAGCGGGACGGCAGATACGCAGTATTTT
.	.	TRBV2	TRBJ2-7	CASKKDRNTYEQYF	TGTGCCAGCAAGAAAGACAGGAATACCTACGAGCAGTACTTC
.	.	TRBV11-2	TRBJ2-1	CASSPTVLAFEQFF	TGTGCCAGCAGCCCCACCGTCCTAGCGTTTGAGCAGTTCTTC
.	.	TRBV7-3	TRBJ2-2	CASSLLAETGELFF	TGTGCCAGCAGCTTATTGGCAGAAACCGGGGAGCTGTTTTTT
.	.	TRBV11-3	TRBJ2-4	CASSYGRGESSDIQYF	TGTGCCAGCAGCTATGGACGGGGAGAAAGTTCTGACATTCAGTACTTC
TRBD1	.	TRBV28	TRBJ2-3	CAHRDRESTDTQYF	TGTGCTCACAGGGACAGGGAGTCAACAGATACGCAGTATTTT
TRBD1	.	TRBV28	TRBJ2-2	CASSLWRTGGVSGELFF	TGTGCCAGCAGTTTATGGCGGACAGGGGGAGTAAGCGGGGAGCTGTTTTTT
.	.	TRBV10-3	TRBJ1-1	CAISAQGTTEAFF	TGTGCCATCAGTGCCCAGGGGACCACTGAAGCTTTCTTT
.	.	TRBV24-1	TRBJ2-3	CATSDFPSGASTDTQYF	TGTGCCACCAGTGATTTCCCCAGCGGAGCTAGCACAGATACGCAGTATTTT
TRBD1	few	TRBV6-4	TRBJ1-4	CASSPGGQGGKLFF	TGTGCCAGCAGTCCAGGGGGCCAAGGGGGAAAACTGTTTTTT
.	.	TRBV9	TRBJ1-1	CASSVAGGTGRYTEAFF	TGTGCCAGCAGCGTAGCTGGAGGGACCGGCCGTTACACTGAAGCTTTCTTT
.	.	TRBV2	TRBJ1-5	CASSEGGVGQPQHF	TGTGCCAGCAGTGAAGGGGGGGTAGGGCAGCCCCAGCATTTT
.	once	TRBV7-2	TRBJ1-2	CASSLQGLLNYGYTF	TGTGCCAGCAGCTTACAGGGGCTCCTTAACTATGGCTACACCTTC
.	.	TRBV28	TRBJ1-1	CASSFTGVNTEAFF	TGTGCCAGCAGTTTTACAGGAGTGAACACTGAAGCTTTCTTT
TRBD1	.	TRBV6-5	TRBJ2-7	CASSYSGTGIYEQYF	TGTGCCAGCAGTTACTCCGGGACAGGGATCTACGAGCAGTACTTC
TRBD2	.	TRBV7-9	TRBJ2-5	CASTLAGGLQETQYF	TGTGCCAGCACCCTAGCGGGAGGGTTACAAGAGACCCAGTACTTC
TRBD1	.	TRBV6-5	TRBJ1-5	CASQSRGLGGQPQHF	TGTGCCAGCCAAAGCAGGGGGTTGGGTGGTCAGCCCCAGCATTTT